Listed below are T cell receptor beta chains from one sample, sequenced in a study of CD8 T cells in ankylosing spondylitis. TCRdb redid the calling of the 5' RACE reads with MiXCR, one entry per CDR3 protein. Of 130,000 or so distinct CDR3 sequences listed, 7% are singletons. Input material: blood, either unsorted or a sorted T cell fraction (not recorded which). The receptors derive from a male donor with ankylosing spondylitis or in good health (not recorded which). The CDR3 runs from the conserved cysteine through the conserved F or W. The D gene is left open where the match is weak. Clone size appears in some rows only: once, few, many, or a class for an expanded clone.

V gene,clone size,D gene,J gene,CDR3 DNA,CDR3 protein
TRBV3-1,many,NA,TRBJ2-1,TGTGCCAGCAGCCCTAGAATTTGGGACTACAATGAGCAGTTCTTC,CASSPRIWDYNEQFF
TRBV2,many,NA,TRBJ2-7,TGTGCCACCTTCGGAGGCTACGAGCAGTACTTC,CATFGGYEQYF
TRBV7-9,many,NA,TRBJ2-5,TGTGCCAGCAGCTTAGATGGGGGACCATCCCAAGAGACCCAGTACTTC,CASSLDGGPSQETQYF
TRBV4-3,many,NA,TRBJ1-5,TGCGCCAGCAGCCAAGATTCGGCGGGGCATCAGCCCCAGCATTTT,CASSQDSAGHQPQHF
TRBV5-1,NA,TRBD1,TRBJ1-1,TGCGCCAGCACCCCGGGACAGGAGAACACTGAAGCTTTCTTT,CASTPGQENTEAFF
TRBV27,NA,NA,TRBJ2-2,TGTGCCAGCAGTCGGGGCGCCCCGGGGCGGAGTACCGGGGAGCTGTTTTTT,CASSRGAPGRSTGELFF
TRBV5-1,many,NA,TRBJ1-2,TGCGCCAGCAGTTTCGACAGTGACTATGGCTACACCTTC,CASSFDSDYGYTF
TRBV20-1,NA,NA,TRBJ2-3,TGCAGTGCTAGAGATGGTGAGTCAGGGTCGGATACGCAGTGTTTT,CSARDGESGSDTQCF
TRBV12-3/TRBV12-4,many,NA,TRBJ1-5,TGTGCCAGCAGTTTAAGTATAGCCGGGAATCAGCCCCAGCATTTT,CASSLSIAGNQPQHF
TRBV29-1,many,NA,TRBJ2-5,TGCAGCGTTGGAGTAGCGGTAAACCAAGAGACCCAGTACTTC,CSVGVAVNQETQYF
TRBV12-5,many,NA,TRBJ2-2,TGTGCTAGTGGTTTGGCCTACATAACACAAAACACCGGGGAGCTGTTTTTT,CASGLAYITQNTGELFF
TRBV7-9,many,NA,TRBJ2-1,TGTGCCAGCAGCTTAGGAGGGCCACCCAATGAGCAGTTCTTC,CASSLGGPPNEQFF
TRBV7-9,many,TRBD2,TRBJ2-3,TGTGCCAGCAGCTTAGGGGGGGGATACTACACAGATACGCAGTATTTT,CASSLGGGYYTDTQYF
TRBV9,many,TRBD2,TRBJ2-1,TGTGCCAGCTCTCGGGAGGGCCTCAACAATGAGCAGTTCTTC,CASSREGLNNEQFF
TRBV20-1,many,NA,TRBJ1-6,TGCAGTGCTAGGACCAACGAGAATTCACCCCTCCACTTT,CSARTNENSPLHF
TRBV7-8,many,NA,TRBJ2-1,TGTGCCAGCAGCTTAGCTAGCGCCTCAATCGGGGGCAATGAGCAGTTCTTC,CASSLASASIGGNEQFF
TRBV15,NA,NA,TRBJ2-3,TGTGCCACCAGCAGGGACCACAATACGCAGTATTTT,CATSRDHNTQYF
TRBV7-2,many,NA,TRBJ2-7,TGTGCCAGCAGCCGGAGCAAGGAGACACTGCTGCACGAGCAGTACTTC,CASSRSKETLLHEQYF
TRBV19,many,NA,TRBJ2-3,TGTGCCAGTAGTACCAATGGAGCAGATACGCAGTATTTT,CASSTNGADTQYF
TRBV15,many,NA,TRBJ2-5,TGTGCCACCAGCAGAGATCCTGTTACGGAGACCCAGTACTTC,CATSRDPVTETQYF
TRBV20-1,many,TRBD1,TRBJ2-5,TGCAGTGCTCTATTAACAGGGGGAGAGACCCAGTACTTC,CSALLTGGETQYF
TRBV29-1,many,TRBD2,TRBJ2-1,TGCAGCGTTGAAATTCTAGCGGGGCTTGGGGAGCAGTTCTTC,CSVEILAGLGEQFF
TRBV18,NA,NA,TRBJ2-5,TGTGCCAGCTCCCGGAGCGGCCAACAAGAGACCCAGTACTTC,CASSRSGQQETQYF
TRBV3-1,many,NA,TRBJ2-1,TGTGCCAGCAGCCCCGGACAAAACTCCTACAATGAGCAGTTCTTC,CASSPGQNSYNEQFF
TRBV18,many,TRBD2,TRBJ2-7,TGTGCCAGCTCACCTAGCGGGGTTCCCTACGAGCAGTACTTC,CASSPSGVPYEQYF
TRBV5-6,many,TRBD2,TRBJ2-3,TGTGCCAGCAGCTTACCTACTAGCGGGGGCACAGATACGCAGTATTTT,CASSLPTSGGTDTQYF
TRBV5-1,many,TRBD2,TRBJ2-5,TGCGCCAGCAGCTTTTCTTTTGCCGGAGCGGGAGGGACGGAGACCCAGTACTTC,CASSFSFAGAGGTETQYF
TRBV7-2,many,NA,TRBJ1-2,TGTGCCAGCAGCTTAAATACGGAGGTTTATGGCTACACCTTC,CASSLNTEVYGYTF
TRBV29-1,many,TRBD2,TRBJ2-3,TGCAGCCCGCGACTAGCGGGAAGCACAGATACGCAGTATTTT,CSPRLAGSTDTQYF
TRBV7-2,few,NA,TRBJ1-2,TGTGCCAGCAGCTTAGCGGCCGCTAACTATGGCTACACCTTC,CASSLAAANYGYTF
TRBV7-2,NA,NA,TRBJ1-2,TGTGCCAGCAGCATTTCGGCGGGTGGCTACACCTTC,CASSISAGGYTF
TRBV29-1,many,TRBD2,TRBJ2-7,TGCAGCGTTGAATTATGGGCGGGGGGGAGATACGAGCAGTACTTC,CSVELWAGGRYEQYF
TRBV9,many,TRBD2,TRBJ2-2,TGTGCCAGCAGCGCCCTAGGTCTTACTAGCGGGTACACCGGGGAGCTGTTTTTT,CASSALGLTSGYTGELFF
TRBV12-3/TRBV12-4,NA,NA,TRBJ2-3,TGTGCCAGCAGCTCAATAAGGGACGGCTTAGATACGCAGTATTTT,CASSSIRDGLDTQYF
TRBV20-1,many,TRBD2,TRBJ2-5,TGCAGTGCTCCTCGGACTAGCGGGAGATCTGCGGGAGAGACCCAGTACTTC,CSAPRTSGRSAGETQYF
TRBV12-3/TRBV12-4,many,NA,TRBJ1-2,TGTGCCAGCAGTTTAGAGGGTGCTAACTATGGCTACACCTTC,CASSLEGANYGYTF
TRBV11-2,many,NA,TRBJ1-6,TGTGCCAGCAGCTCTGATGCTGTAGCAGGGCTTGGTTCACCCCTCCACTTT,CASSSDAVAGLGSPLHF
TRBV12-3/TRBV12-4,many,NA,TRBJ1-2,TGTGCCAGCAGTTTATCCGGGACACTTTATGGCTACACCTTC,CASSLSGTLYGYTF
TRBV29-1,many,NA,TRBJ2-3,TGCAGCGTTGACCAGGGTAGCACAGATACGCAGTATTTT,CSVDQGSTDTQYF
TRBV5-1,NA,NA,TRBJ2-1,TGCGCCAGCAGTGGGACTGACCTCTACAATGAGCAGTTCTTC,CASSGTDLYNEQFF
TRBV25-1,many,NA,TRBJ1-3,TGTGCCAGCAGTATCGGGTATGGAGCTGGAAACACCATATATTTT,CASSIGYGAGNTIYF
TRBV29-1,many,TRBD1,TRBJ2-1,TGCAGCGTTGAAGACCCGGGACAGGGGGCCAATGAGCAGTTCTTC,CSVEDPGQGANEQFF
TRBV28,many,NA,TRBJ2-5,TGTGCCAGCAGTTTACAGTTGAGAGAGACCCAGTACTTC,CASSLQLRETQYF
TRBV5-1,NA,NA,TRBJ2-7,TGCGCCAGCAGGGGAGCAGTTACCTACGAGCAGTACTTC,CASRGAVTYEQYF
TRBV7-9,many,TRBD1,TRBJ1-2,TGTGCCAGCAGCTTAGGAGGGGGCGGCTATGGCTACACCTTC,CASSLGGGGYGYTF
TRBV9,many,NA,TRBJ1-5,TGTGCCAGCAGCGTACATGAGGCTAGCAATCAGCCCCAGCATTTT,CASSVHEASNQPQHF
TRBV12-3/TRBV12-4,many,TRBD1,TRBJ2-7,TGTGCCAGCAGGTTGGGGGACAGGGAATCCTACGAGCAGTACTTC,CASRLGDRESYEQYF
TRBV12-3/TRBV12-4,many,NA,TRBJ2-1,TGTGCCAGCAGTTTAGCATGGGAAACCAGCTCCTACAATGAGCAGTTCTTC,CASSLAWETSSYNEQFF
TRBV5-1,many,TRBD2,TRBJ2-1,TGCGCCAGCAGCAAGGGACTAGCGGGGGTTAATGAGCAGTTCTTC,CASSKGLAGVNEQFF
TRBV3-1,few,NA,TRBJ2-2,TGTGCCAGCAGCCAAGCGGGCATCGGAGAAGCCGGGGAGCTGTTTTTT,CASSQAGIGEAGELFF
TRBV4-3,many,TRBD2,TRBJ2-3,TGCGCCAGCAGCCAAGGACTAGCGGGAGGGCCGCAAGATACGCAGTATTTT,CASSQGLAGGPQDTQYF
TRBV5-6,many,NA,TRBJ1-4,TGTGCCAGCAGCTTCCGACAGGCGATTAATGAAAAACTGTTTTTT,CASSFRQAINEKLFF
TRBV20-1,many,NA,TRBJ2-3,TGCAGTGCTAGGTTTCGCACAGATACGCAGTATTTT,CSARFRTDTQYF
TRBV5-1,many,TRBD2,TRBJ2-3,TGCGCCAGCAGCTTGGCAACTAGCGGGGGCACAGATACGCAGTATTTT,CASSLATSGGTDTQYF